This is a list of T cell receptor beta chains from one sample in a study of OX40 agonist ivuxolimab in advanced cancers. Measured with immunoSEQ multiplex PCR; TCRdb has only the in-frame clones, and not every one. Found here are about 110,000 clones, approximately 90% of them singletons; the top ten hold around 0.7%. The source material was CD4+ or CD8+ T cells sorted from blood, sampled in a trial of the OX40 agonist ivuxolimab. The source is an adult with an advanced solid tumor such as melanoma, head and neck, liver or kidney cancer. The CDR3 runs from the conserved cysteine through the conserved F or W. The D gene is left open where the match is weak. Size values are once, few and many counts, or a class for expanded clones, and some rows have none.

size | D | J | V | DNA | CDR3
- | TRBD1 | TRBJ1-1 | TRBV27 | TGTGCCAGCAGTCACCGGGACAGGGACAACACTGAAGCTTTCTTT | CASSHRDRDNTEAFF
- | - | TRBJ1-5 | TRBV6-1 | TGTGCCAGCAGTGAATTTGGGGGGTGGAATCAGCCCCAGCATTTT | CASSEFGGWNQPQHF
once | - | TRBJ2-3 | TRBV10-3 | TGTGCCATCGGTCCGTCTCCTCCTAGCACAGATACGCAGTATTTT | CAIGPSPPSTDTQYF
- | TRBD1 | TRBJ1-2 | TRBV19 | TGTGCCAGTAGTATTGACAGGGTCTATGGCTACACCTTC | CASSIDRVYGYTF
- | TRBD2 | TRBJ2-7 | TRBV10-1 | TGCGCCAGCAGCCCTACTAGCGGGAGATTCGACGAGCAGTACTTC | CASSPTSGRFDEQYF
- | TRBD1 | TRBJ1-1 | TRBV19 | TGTGCCAGTACTGCAGGGGGGGAGGCGCGCACTGAAGCTTTCTTT | CASTAGGEARTEAFF
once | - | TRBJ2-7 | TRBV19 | TGTGCCAGTAGTGTTGAGGGATCCTACTACGAGCAGTACTTC | CASSVEGSYYEQYF
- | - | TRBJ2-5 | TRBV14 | TGTGCCAGCAGCCAAGTTTCGCAGCTATCGGAGACCCAGTACTTC | CASSQVSQLSETQYF
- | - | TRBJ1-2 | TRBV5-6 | TGTGCCAGCAGCCAACGACACCCTACGTATGGCTACACCTTC | CASSQRHPTYGYTF
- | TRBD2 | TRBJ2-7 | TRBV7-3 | TGTGCCAGCAGCGACGCAGCGGGAAGCAACGAGCAGTACTTC | CASSDAAGSNEQYF
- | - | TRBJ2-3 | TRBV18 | TGTGCCAGCTCACCTAGAGGAGATACGCAGTATTTT | CASSPRGDTQYF
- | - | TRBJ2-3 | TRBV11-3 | TGTGCCAGCAGCTTAGTGGGAGCCCCCACAGATACGCAGTATTTT | CASSLVGAPTDTQYF
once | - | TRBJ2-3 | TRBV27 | TGTGCCAGCAGGGGGCGGTCCTCTAGCACAGATACGCAGTATTTT | CASRGRSSSTDTQYF
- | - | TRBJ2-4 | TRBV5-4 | TGTGCCAGCAGCTTGAAGGTCCCAGGGGGGAACATTCAGTACTTC | CASSLKVPGGNIQYF
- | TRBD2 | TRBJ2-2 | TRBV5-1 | TGCGCCAGCAGTCCGACTAGCGGGAGTCTTAACACCGGGGAGCTGTTTTTT | CASSPTSGSLNTGELFF
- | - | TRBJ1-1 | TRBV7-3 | TGTGCCAGCAGCTCCCCAGACAACACTGAAGCTTTCTTT | CASSSPDNTEAFF
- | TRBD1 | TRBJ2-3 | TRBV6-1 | TGTGCCAGCACGAAAGGACAGGGTTACACAGATACGCAGTATTTT | CASTKGQGYTDTQYF
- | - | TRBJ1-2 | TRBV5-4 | TGTGCCAGCAGCTCTGACAGTTTTGGCTACACCTTC | CASSSDSFGYTF
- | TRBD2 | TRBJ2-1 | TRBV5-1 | TGCGCCAGCAGCGTGACTAGCGGAGCCTACAATGAGCAGTTCTTC | CASSVTSGAYNEQFF
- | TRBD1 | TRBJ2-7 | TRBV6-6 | TGTGCCAGCAGTCCCAGGGGGTCGAGCGAGCAGTACTTC | CASSPRGSSEQYF
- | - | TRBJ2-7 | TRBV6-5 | TGTGCCAGCAGAACGGGACTTAACTACGAGCAGTACTTC | CASRTGLNYEQYF
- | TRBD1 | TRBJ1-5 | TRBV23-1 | TGCGCCAGCAACAACGGACAGGGCAGGGAGGGCAATCAGCCCCAGCATTTT | CASNNGQGREGNQPQHF
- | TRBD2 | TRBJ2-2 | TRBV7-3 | TGTGCCAGCAGCGCCGGGACTACCAACACCGGGGAGCTGTTTTTT | CASSAGTTNTGELFF
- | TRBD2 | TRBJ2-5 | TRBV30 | TGTGCCCGCGCTAGCGGCCAAGAGACCCAGTACTTC | CARASGQETQYF
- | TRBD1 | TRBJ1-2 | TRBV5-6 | TGTGCCAGCAGCACCGGACGGACAGGGGGCGTTGGCTACACCTTC | CASSTGRTGGVGYTF
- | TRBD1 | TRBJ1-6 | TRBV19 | TGTGCCAGTAGCCCGGGACAGGGAAACTCACCCCTCCACTTT | CASSPGQGNSPLHF
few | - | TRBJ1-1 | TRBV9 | TGTGCCAGCAGCTCCCACGCAGGGGAAGGAGGGGCTTTCTTT | CASSSHAGEGGAFF
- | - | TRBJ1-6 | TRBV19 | TGTGCCAGTAGTCCCCTAACGGCGAAAAGAACACCCCTCCACTTT | CASSPLTAKRTPLHF
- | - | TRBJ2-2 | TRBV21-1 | TGTGCCAGCAGCCACAGCGGGGCTGCACGCGTCGGGGAGCTGTTTTTT | CASSHSGAARVGELFF
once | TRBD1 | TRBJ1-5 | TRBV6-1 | TGTGCCAGCAGTGGCGACAGGGGGGGTTCGAGCAATCAGCCCCAGCATTTT | CASSGDRGGSSNQPQHF
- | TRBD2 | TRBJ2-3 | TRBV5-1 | TGCGCCAGCAGGTACTTAGCGGGGGGCCAGGTCACAGATACGCAGTATTTT | CASRYLAGGQVTDTQYF
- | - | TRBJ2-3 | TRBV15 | TGTGCCACCAGCAGCGGTGAGGTTACGGATACGCAGTATTTT | CATSSGEVTDTQYF
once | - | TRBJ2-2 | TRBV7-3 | TGTGCCAGCAGCTTGACTACTCCGAACACCGGGGAGCTGTTTTTT | CASSLTTPNTGELFF
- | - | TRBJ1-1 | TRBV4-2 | TGTGCCAGCAGCCAGGGGGCCACTGAAGCTTTCTTT | CASSQGATEAFF
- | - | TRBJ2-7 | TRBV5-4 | TGTGCCAGCAGCTTTACGGGCGAGCAGTACTTC | CASSFTGEQYF
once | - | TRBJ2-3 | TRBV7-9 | TGTGCCAGCAGCTTAGGCCAGGCCACAGATACGCAGTATTTT | CASSLGQATDTQYF
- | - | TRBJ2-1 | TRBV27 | TGTGCCAGCCGACCTTTTGTAAGGGTTAATGAGCAGTTCTTC | CASRPFVRVNEQFF
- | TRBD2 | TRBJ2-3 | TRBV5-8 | TGTGCCAGCACCACCGGGCGAGCGGGAGAGGGGTCTTGGACAGATACGCAGTATTTT | CASTTGRAGEGSWTDTQYF
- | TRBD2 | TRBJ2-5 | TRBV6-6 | TGTGCCAGCAGTTACTCCCGGCTGCGGGGGGAAGAGACCCAGTACTTC | CASSYSRLRGEETQYF
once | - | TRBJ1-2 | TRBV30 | TGTGCCTGGAGTTACTCCCCCTGGGACTATGGCTACACCTTC | CAWSYSPWDYGYTF
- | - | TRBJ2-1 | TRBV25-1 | TGTGCCAGCAGTGGAGGAGGTAGTGGACATCCAGGGCCCAATGAGCAGTTCTTC | CASSGGGSGHPGPNEQFF
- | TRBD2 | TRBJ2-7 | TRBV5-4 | TGTGCCAGCAGCCCGGGGGGGGAGAGGAGCTCCTACGAGCAGTACTTC | CASSPGGERSSYEQYF
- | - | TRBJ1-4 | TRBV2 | TGTGCCAGCATCGGGGGTTCGGCAACTAATGAAAAACTGTTTTTT | CASIGGSATNEKLFF